The 22 T cell receptor beta chains below come from one sample, sequenced in a study of shared clonotypes between healthy human individuals. Method: immunoSEQ multiplex PCR; TCRdb's copy keeps in-frame clones and lacks some. This sample has approximately 1.5 million clones; 95% to 99% occur once, and the top ten carry about 0.45%. Sequencing was done on a sample of naive CD4+ T cells sorted from blood. Subset reported: CD45RA+ positively selected. These receptors originate from a man aged 25 to 40 in good health.

CDR3 DNA sequence: TGTGCCAGCAGCGTAGCTCTCCCGGGACTAGCGGCCACCAGAGGCACAGATACGCAGTATTTT. It translates to CASSVALPGLAATRGTDTQYF. The chain couples TRBV9 to TRBJ2-3; 11 nucleotides align to TRBD2. Germline V lookup: CDR1 SGDLS, CDR2 YYNGEE. J gave up 1 base and V 0 bases, and 16 bases lay outside the gene matches. The CDR3 loop spans 21 amino acids.

This sequence joins TRBV19 and TRBJ1-5; 8 positions agree with TRBD1. V was pared by 6 bases and J by 10 bases, with 14 bases of the junction left unmatched. The CDR3 has 15 amino acids. Germline assignment: CDR1 LNHDA and CDR2 SQIVND (reference sequence). CDR3 region: CASRSSRTGHRPQHF. CDR3 sequence (DNA): TGTGCCAGTAGGTCTTCCCGGACAGGGCATCGACCCCAGCATTTT.

The chain couples TRBV4-2 to TRBJ2-3; D remains unclear. V gave up 2 bases and J gave up 6 bases, with 6 bases separating them. CDR3 length: 12 residues. The germline gives CDR1 LGHNA, CDR2 YNFKEQ. The CDR3 region has the DNA TGTGCCAGCAGCCAACCCAGCGATACGCAGTATTTT. Protein sequence: CASSQPSDTQYF.

V gene TRBV14 combines with J gene TRBJ2-7; D not resolved. The germline V gene encodes CDR1 SGHDN and CDR2 FVKESK. CDR3 length: 12 amino acids. V was trimmed by 3 bases and J by 3 bases, leaving 6 bases between them. The CDR3 bases are TGTGCCAGCAGCCAGACCAACTACGAGCAGTACTTC. This translates into CASSQTNYEQYF.

This chain links TRBV2 with TRBJ2-7; TRBD2 might be the D (5 bases). Germline assignment: CDR1 SNHLY and CDR2 FYNNEI. V lost 8 bases to trimming and J lost 1 base, with 12 bases between them. The CDR3 extends over 13 amino acids. The CDR3 sequence is CASLPTGSYEQYF. The CDR3 DNA reads as TGTGCCAGCTTACCGACGGGGTCCTACGAGCAGTACTTC. Complete variable domain (other parts from reference TRBV2 and TRBJ2-7): EPEVTQTPSHQVTQMGQEVILRCVPISNHLYFYWYRQILGQKVEFLVSFYNNEISEKSEIFDDQFSVERPDGSNFTLKIRSTKLEDSAMYFCASLPTGSYEQYFGPGTRLTVT.

The chain couples TRBV27 to TRBJ1-4; 9 bases align to TRBD1. CDR1 MNHEY and CDR2 SMNVEV come from the germline V gene (reference sequence). This CDR3 is built from 15 residues. V shed 4 bases and J 7 bases; nucleotides not matched to a gene: 7. For the CDR3, the DNA is TGTGCCAGCAGTTATTTGGGACAGGGTGGTGAAAAACTGTTTTTT. It encodes CASSYLGQGGEKLFF.

This clone came up a few times. The chain links TRBV9 to TRBJ2-1, with 11 bases aligning to TRBD2. Germline V gene data show CDR1 as SGDLS and CDR2 as YYNGEE. The ends lost 0 bases at V and 6 bases at J; junction bases unmatched: 5. The CDR3 sequence is 16 residues long. This CDR3 reads CASSVAGTSGANEQFF. Written as DNA, the CDR3 is TGTGCCAGCAGCGTAGCAGGGACTAGCGGAGCCAATGAGCAGTTCTTC.

This chain uses TRBV20-1 with TRBJ2-5, with D unclear. V was shortened by 3 bases and J by 4 bases, with 6 bases between the two germline ends. The CDR3 is 11 amino acids. Germline assignment: CDR1 DFQATT and CDR2 SNEGSKA (reference sequence). The CDR3 spells CSARGSETQYF. CDR3 nucleotide sequence: TGCAGTGCTAGGGGGTCAGAGACCCAGTACTTC.

This chain connects TRBV5-1 to TRBJ2-5; TRBD1 is a possible D gene (5 bases). Deletions cut 0 bases from V and 4 bases from J, with 10 bases between. The CDR3 consists of 14 residues. Per germline, CDR1 SGHRS and CDR2 YFSETQ. This chain's CDR3 is CASSLVKGLETQYF. Here the CDR3 DNA reads TGCGCCAGCAGCTTGGTTAAGGGGTTAGAGACCCAGTACTTC.

Of note for this clone: Other DNA variants within this sample encode the same CDR3. The chain is built from TRBV19 and TRBJ1-5; D ambiguous. Deletions cut 3 bases from V and 1 base from J, with 7 bases between. From germline, CDR1 is LNHDA and CDR2 SQIVND (reference sequence). The CDR3 spans 14 residues. This CDR3 reads CASSMGPSNQPQHF. In nucleotides, the CDR3 is TGTGCCAGTAGTATGGGTCCGAGCAATCAGCCCCAGCATTTT.

CDR3: CASSPRTGNEKLFF. The DNA of the CDR3 is TGTGCCAGCTCACCAAGGACAGGGAATGAAAAACTGTTTTTT. This chain joins TRBV18 and TRBJ1-4; 8 bases map to TRBD1. The CDR3 loop spans 14 amino acids. V trimming: 2 bases; J trimming: 5 bases; junction bases outside the gene matches: 1. CDR1 is KGHSH, CDR2 LQKENI, per germline.

This chain uses TRBV28 with TRBJ2-3, with D possibly matching TRBD2 (6 bases). V lost 5 bases, J lost 1 base, and 16 bases lay in between. The CDR3 contains 16 residues. Germline V gives CDR1 MDHEN, CDR2 SYDVKM. The CDR3 nucleotides read TGTGCCAGCAGTCCCGGCCCAGGCGGGGGCACAGATACGCAGTATTTT. It translates to CASSPGPGGGTDTQYF. Using reference TRBV28 and TRBJ2-3 for the parts outside the CDR3, the full variable domain is DVKVTQSSRYLVKRTGEKVFLECVQDMDHENMFWYRQDPGLGLRLIYFSYDVKMKEKGDIPEGYSVSREKKERFSLILESASTNQTSMYLCASSPGPGGGTDTQYFGPGTRLTVL.

The chain carries TRBV10-1 and TRBJ2-1; 7 bases align to TRBD2. The CDR3 has 16 residues. CDR1 and CDR2 (germline): WNHNN, SYGVQD (reference sequence). V shed 4 bases and J 2 bases; nucleotides not matched to a gene: 8. CDR3 in amino acids: CASSVGGSPTYNEQFF. As DNA, the CDR3 is TGCGCCAGCAGTGTTGGCGGGAGCCCTACCTACAATGAGCAGTTCTTC.

The V gene is TRBV9, the J gene TRBJ1-3; TRBD1 aligns across 7 bases. The CDR3 totals 17 residues. After removal of 4 bases from V and 0 bases from J, the junction contained 10 bases not matched to a gene. Germline lookup yields CDR1 SGDLS and CDR2 YYNGEE. The CDR3 DNA follows: TGTGCCAGCAGCTCAAAAGGGACAGTTCGCTCTGGAAACACCATATATTTT. It yields the protein CASSSKGTVRSGNTIYF.

The gene calls are TRBV7-2 and TRBJ1-1; maybe TRBD1 (5 bases). CDR3 length: 13 residues. Trimming cost V 10 bases and J 6 bases, with 18 bases left between them. Germline V lookup: CDR1 SGHTA, CDR2 FQGNSA. CDR3: CANSHGGGAEAFF. The CDR3 bases are TGTGCCAATTCGCACGGGGGAGGCGCTGAAGCTTTCTTT.

CDR3 sequence: CASRGGRKRDGYEQYF. CDR3 bases: TGCGCCAGCAGAGGAGGGCGGAAGAGAGATGGCTACGAGCAGTACTTC. The V and J genes are TRBV10-1 and TRBJ2-7; D possibly corresponds to TRBD2 (6 bases). Trimming took off 6 bases at V and 3 bases at J, with 21 bases between the two ends. From germline, CDR1 is WNHNN and CDR2 SYGVQD (reference sequence). The length of the CDR3 is 16 residues.

The J gene is TRBJ1-2, the V gene TRBV7-2; 9 nucleotides agree with TRBD1. The trim removed 5 bases at V and 6 bases at J, leaving 4 bases unmatched. The CDR3 totals 13 residues. Per the germline V gene, CDR1 is SGHTA and CDR2 is FQGNSA. The CDR3 reads CASSPRTGDGYTF. In nucleotides, the CDR3 is TGTGCCAGCAGCCCTCGGACAGGGGATGGCTACACCTTC.

V and J are TRBV18 and TRBJ2-7; D might be TRBD1 (9 bases). Trimming removed 4 bases from V and 3 bases from J, with 25 bases in between. This CDR3 region has 18 residues. Germline V gene sequence: CDR1 KGHSH, CDR2 LQKENI. The CDR3 DNA is TGTGCCAGCTCACTAAAACACAAAGTAGCGGGACAGGGCTACGAGCAGTACTTC. Its protein is CASSLKHKVAGQGYEQYF.

The genes are TRBV14 and TRBJ1-1, with TRBD1 as a possible D gene (5 bases). CDR1 and CDR2 from the germline V gene are SGHDN and FVKESK. There are 14 residues in the CDR3. Trimming cost V 4 bases and J 4 bases, with 13 bases left between them. The CDR3 coding sequence is TGTGCCAGCAGCCTCCGGGGGACGATCACTGAAGCTTTCTTT. It codes for CASSLRGTITEAFF.

The chain couples TRBV18 to TRBJ2-1, with D hard to call. V dropped 2 bases and J dropped 5 bases, with 7 bases sitting between them. CDR1 is KGHSH and CDR2 is LQKENI in the germline V gene. The CDR3 loop spans 13 amino acids. The CDR3 DNA sequence: TGTGCCAGCTCACCAACTTATAACAATGAGCAGTTCTTC. Encoded protein: CASSPTYNNEQFF.

The chain recombines TRBV6-5 with TRBJ2-7; perhaps TRBD2 as D (7 bases). The germline V gene encodes CDR1 MNHEY and CDR2 SVGAGI. V was pared by 11 bases and J by 5 bases, with 19 bases between. This CDR3 contains 13 residues. The CDR3 DNA sequence: TGTGCCGCTCGGGGGGCGGGATCGGACGAGCAGTACTTC. Protein: CAARGAGSDEQYF.

V gene TRBV18 combines with J gene TRBJ2-7, with 14 bases aligning to TRBD2. V lost 6 bases to trimming and J lost 1 base; unmatched junction nucleotides: 8. The CDR3 spans 17 residues. Germline V lookup: CDR1 KGHSH, CDR2 LQKENI. This CDR3 is CASSPTSGRAFSYEQYF. The CDR3 DNA reads TGTGCCAGCTCCCCGACTAGCGGGAGGGCCTTTTCCTACGAGCAGTACTTC.